Each of the 12 T cell receptor beta chains below was sequenced from the same sample in a study of OX40 agonist ivuxolimab in advanced cancers. TCRdb keeps only in-frame clones here, not all; method: immunoSEQ multiplex PCR. The sample carries 30,000 to 40,000 clones, roughly 76% recorded once. Sequences were derived from CD4+ or CD8+ T cells sorted from blood, sampled in a trial of the OX40 agonist ivuxolimab. These receptors all stem from an adult with an advanced solid tumor such as melanoma, head and neck, liver or kidney cancer.

DNA of the CDR3: TGTGCCACCAGCAGAGGACAGGGGGCGACCGATTTCTCTGGAAACACCATATATTTT. Translating gives CATSRGQGATDFSGNTIYF. The V and J genes are TRBV15 and TRBJ1-3, with 10 positions matching TRBD1. The germline gives CDR1 LNHNV, CDR2 YYDKDF (reference sequence). The CDR3 totals 19 residues. V trimming: 1 base; J trimming: 0 bases; junction bases outside the gene matches: 9.

The chain recombines TRBV19 with TRBJ1-3; D remains ambiguous. The ends were cut back, 1 base at V and 0 bases at J, with 7 bases in the middle. Germline V gene lookup returns CDR1 LNHDA and CDR2 SQIVND (reference sequence). The CDR3 consists of 15 residues. The CDR3 spells CASSIAGSSGNTIYF. Written as DNA, the CDR3 is TGTGCCAGTAGTATAGCGGGCAGCTCTGGAAACACCATATATTTT.

The chain uses TRBV7-9 and TRBJ2-2; the match to TRBD1 covers 9 bases. Losses at the gene ends were 7 bases for V and 3 bases for J; bases not matched to a gene: 3. Per germline, CDR1 SEHNR and CDR2 FQNEAQ (reference sequence). This CDR3 has 14 residues. The CDR3 protein is CASNDRGYTGELFF. CDR3 DNA: TGTGCCAGCAACGACAGGGGGTACACCGGGGAGCTGTTTTTT.

V is TRBV18 and J is TRBJ2-5; 7 positions match TRBD1. V lost 5 bases to trimming and J lost 5 bases; unmatched junction nucleotides: 5. Germline assignment: CDR1 KGHSH and CDR2 LQKENI. CDR3 size: 13 residues. Here the CDR3 reads CASSMDRSETQYF. CDR3 nucleotides: TGTGCCAGCTCAATGGACAGGAGTGAGACCCAGTACTTC.

This chain joins TRBV15 and TRBJ2-6, with TRBD2 as a possible D gene (5 bases). V lost 0 bases and J 0 bases, leaving 15 bases between the germline ends. CDR3 size: 19 residues. Germline-derived CDR1 and CDR2 are LNHNV and YYDKDF (reference sequence). This CDR3 is CATSRDFNSVLSGANVLTF. The CDR3 DNA sequence: TGTGCCACCAGCAGAGATTTTAATAGCGTTCTCTCTGGGGCCAACGTCCTGACTTTC.

The chain uses TRBV6-4 and TRBJ2-3, with a tentative D call TRBD2 (6 bases). The ends were cut back, 2 bases at V and 10 bases at J, with 13 bases in the middle. There are 13 residues in the CDR3. In germline, CDR1 is MRHNA, CDR2 SNTAGT. The CDR3 DNA sequence: TGTGCCAGCAGTGACCCGGGGTCGGGAGCGCAGTATTTT. The encoded protein is CASSDPGSGAQYF.

The V and J genes are TRBV4-3 and TRBJ1-4, with 10 bases fitting TRBD1. V gave up 1 base and J gave up 1 base; unmatched junction bases: 9. CDR3 length: 19 residues. Germline V gene lookup returns CDR1 LGHNA and CDR2 YSLEER. The CDR3 region is CASSQALRTGGGTNEKLFF. Written as DNA, the CDR3 is TGCGCCAGCAGCCAAGCCCTGCGGACAGGGGGAGGAACTAATGAAAAACTGTTTTTT.

V usage is TRBV28 and J usage is TRBJ2-5, with 9 bases aligning to TRBD2. CDR1 is MDHEN, CDR2 SYDVKM, per germline. The CDR3 spans 16 residues. V shed 5 bases, J shed 5 bases, and the junction held 12 bases outside the gene matches. The CDR3 nucleotides read TGTGCCAGCAGTCCCATCGAGGGGAGCGGGAGGGAGACCCAGTACTTC. This translates into CASSPIEGSGRETQYF.

The CDR3 sequence: CASSEGLGRGGETQYF. The DNA for the CDR3 is TGCGCCAGCAGTGAGGGCCTGGGGAGGGGAGGAGAGACCCAGTACTTC. The V and J genes are TRBV10-1 and TRBJ2-5; 7 bases are shared with TRBD2. Per the germline V gene, CDR1 is WNHNN and CDR2 is SYGVQD (reference sequence). V trimming: 2 bases; J trimming: 4 bases; junction bases outside the gene matches: 10. The CDR3 contains 16 residues.

This chain connects TRBV28 to TRBJ2-7; 8 bases are shared with TRBD2. Germline CDR1 MDHEN, CDR2 SYDVKM. The V and J ends lost 3 bases and 5 bases, in that order; junction bases with no gene match: 6. The CDR3 has 14 amino acids. CDR3 sequence: CASSFGGGTHEQYF. The CDR3, as DNA: TGTGCCAGCAGTTTCGGGGGGGGAACCCACGAGCAGTACTTC.

CDR3 sequence: CASSSVQLRYEQYF. CDR3 sequence (DNA): TGTGCCAGCAGTTCGGTGCAGCTCAGGTACGAGCAGTACTTC. The V call is TRBV28, the J call TRBJ2-7; no reliable D call. Germline CDR1 is MDHEN and CDR2 is SYDVKM. CDR3 length equals 14 residues. Trimming took 4 bases from V and 4 from J, leaving 14 bases between them.

This clone was counted a few times. The genes are TRBV9 and TRBJ1-4; D perhaps matches TRBD1 (5 bases). This CDR3 spans 15 amino acids. Germline lookup yields CDR1 SGDLS and CDR2 YYNGEE. Trimming pared 4 bases from V and 8 bases from J, leaving 18 bases between. CDR3 sequence (DNA): TGTGCCAGCAGCCTACGGGACGGGGAGAGGGAAAAACTGTTTTTT. Amino acids: CASSLRDGEREKLFF.